Each of the 20 T cell receptor beta chains below was sequenced from the same sample in a study of T-cell memory formation after mild COVID-19. TCRdb re-called the 5' RACE reads with MiXCR, one entry per CDR3 protein. The sample has roughly 380,000 distinct CDR3 sequences, under 30% seen once. Sequencing was performed on PBMCs or a T cell subset sorted from them (not recorded which). All receptors derive from an adult woman who had mild COVID-19 (a few samples of this study predate the infection). Cell type and time point are not known.

The V and J genes are TRBV20-1 and TRBJ2-1; 11 bases align to TRBD2. J was trimmed by 6 bases and V by 6 bases; bases with no gene match: 10. This CDR3 has 15 amino acids. Germline loops: CDR1 DFQATT, CDR2 SNEGSKA (reference sequence). This CDR3 is CSATLLAGDVNEQFF. The CDR3 DNA reads TGCAGTGCAACCTTACTAGCGGGGGACGTCAATGAGCAGTTCTTC.

This clonotype has at least ten counts. The J gene is TRBJ2-7, the V gene TRBV6-2 or TRBV6-3; no clear D. Deletions cut 0 bases from V and 0 bases from J, with 6 bases between. The CDR3 runs 14 residues. Germline CDR1 and CDR2: MNHEY and SVGEGT. The CDR3 DNA reads TGTGCCAGCAGTTACTCGAGTGACTCCTACGAGCAGTACTTC. Its translation is CASSYSSDSYEQYF.

This chain links TRBV6-5 with TRBJ2-7, with 9 bases identical to TRBD2. Germline-derived CDR1 and CDR2 are MNHEY and SVGAGI. The trim removed 6 bases at V and 3 bases at J, leaving 6 bases unmatched. The CDR3 sequence is 14 residues long. Here the CDR3 DNA reads TGTGCCAGCAGCAGACTAGCGGATGACTACGAGCAGTACTTC. Its protein is CASSRLADDYEQYF.

This chain uses TRBV12-3 or TRBV12-4 with TRBJ2-5; 10 bases align to TRBD1. V trimming: 5 bases; J trimming: 5 bases; junction bases outside the gene matches: 8. The length of the CDR3 is 15 residues. Here the CDR3 DNA reads TGTGCCAGCAGTCCCGGGACAGGGGCCGAGGAGACCCAGTACTTC. It is translated as CASSPGTGAEETQYF.

This clonotype was picked up a small number of times. V and J are TRBV7-2 and TRBJ2-3; 14 bases are a match to TRBD2. This CDR3 has 15 amino acids. V gave up 5 bases and J gave up 7 bases; unmatched junction bases: 5. Germline CDR1 is SGHTA and CDR2 is FQGNSA. The CDR3 spells CASSPGTSGRNTQYF. Written as DNA, the CDR3 is TGTGCCAGCAGCCCCGGGACTAGCGGGAGAAATACGCAGTATTTT.

This chain uses TRBV19 with TRBJ1-5; no clear D. Germline loops: CDR1 LNHDA, CDR2 SQIVND (reference sequence). The CDR3 contains 14 residues. V dropped 2 bases and J dropped 5 bases, with 10 bases sitting between them. The DNA for the CDR3 is TGTGCCAGTAGTATAAGTAGGCGGTATCAGCCCCAGCATTTT. Its protein product is CASSISRRYQPQHF.

The table lists this clonotype with a few counts. CDR3 nucleotides: TGTGCCAGCAGTTACGACACCCGGGACACTGAAGCTTTCTTT. It is translated as CASSYDTRDTEAFF. The chain has TRBV6-6 and TRBJ1-1; no clear D gene. V was trimmed by 2 bases and J by 3 bases, leaving 10 bases between them. Germline CDR1 is MNHNY and CDR2 is SVGAGI (reference sequence). This CDR3 is built from 14 residues.

This chain joins TRBV6-6 and TRBJ2-5; D is perhaps TRBD1 (6 bases). This CDR3 is built from 14 residues. Germline V gene sequence: CDR1 MNHNY, CDR2 SVGAGI (reference sequence). Trimming took off 7 bases at V and 5 bases at J, with 17 bases between the two ends. The CDR3 region has the DNA TGTGCCAGCAACCTCAACCTGCAGGGGGAGACCCAGTACTTC. Protein: CASNLNLQGETQYF.

This clonotype was observed a handful of times. The chain employs TRBV7-6 and TRBJ2-7; TRBD1 agrees at 9 bases. The CDR3 has 16 amino acids. With V trimmed by 5 bases and J by 7 bases, 15 bases remained unmatched. CDR1 SGHVS and CDR2 FNYEAQ come from the germline V gene. The CDR3 here is CASSLLTGTGQGEQYF. In nucleotides, the CDR3 is TGTGCCAGCAGCCTTCTTACCGGGACAGGGCAGGGGGAGCAGTACTTC.

This clonotype occurred a few times. V usage is TRBV7-9 and J usage is TRBJ2-7; 9 bases align to TRBD1. The ends lost 5 bases at V and 0 bases at J; junction bases unmatched: 8. Germline values: CDR1 SEHNR, CDR2 FQNEAQ (reference sequence). The CDR3 totals 16 residues. DNA of the CDR3: TGTGCCAGCAGCCCAACTACAGGGGGCGGCTCCTACGAGCAGTACTTC. Protein: CASSPTTGGGSYEQYF.

The CDR3 DNA reads as TGTGCCAGCAGCTTGCTTAGCGGGGGGGCCGGGGAGCTGTTTTTT. This translates into CASSLLSGGAGELFF. V and J are TRBV7-6 and TRBJ2-2; TRBD2 agrees at 11 bases. The CDR3 is 15 amino acids. Germline CDR1 reads SGHVS; CDR2 reads FNYEAQ. V shed 3 bases and J 6 bases; nucleotides not matched to a gene: 3. The full variable domain, completed using reference TRBV7-6 and TRBJ2-2, is GAGVSQSPRYKVTKRGQDVALRCDPISGHVSLYWYRQALGQGPEFLTYFNYEAQQDKSGLPNDRFSAERPEGSISTLTIQRTEQRDSAMYRCASSLLSGGAGELFFGEGSRLTVL.

There are a few counts of this clonotype. The chain uses TRBV6-4 and TRBJ2-1; 12 bases fit TRBD2. This CDR3 has 14 amino acids. Germline V lookup: CDR1 MRHNA, CDR2 SNTAGT. V was clipped by 2 bases and J by 7 bases; unmatched bases: 0. The CDR3 sequence is CASSDGLAGNEQFF. CDR3 nucleotide sequence: TGTGCCAGCAGTGACGGACTAGCGGGAAATGAGCAGTTCTTC.

CDR3 in DNA: TGTGCCACCAGTGCCCTAGCGATCTTGGGGGTGGAGAACACCGGGGAGCTGTTTTTT. Its translation is CATSALAILGVENTGELFF. The gene calls are TRBV24-1 and TRBJ2-2; TRBD2 is a possible D gene (6 bases). Germline V gene lookup returns CDR1 KGHDR and CDR2 SFDVKD. V was pared by 5 bases and J by 1 base, with 22 bases between. The CDR3 spans 19 residues.

In its sample, this clonotype was seen once. The chain combines TRBV6-5 with TRBJ2-7; D remains ambiguous. The germline V gene has CDR1 MNHEY and CDR2 SVGAGI. Trimming cost V 5 bases and J 6 bases, with 8 bases left between them. CDR3 length equals 11 residues. For the CDR3, the DNA is TGTGCCAGCAGTATATACGGCGAGCAGTACTTC. It codes for CASSIYGEQYF.

This clonotype appeared a few times. V and J are TRBV29-1 and TRBJ2-6, with 9 bases that match TRBD2. Germline CDR1 is SQVTM and CDR2 is ANQGSEA. This CDR3 spans 15 amino acids. The trim removed 4 bases at V and 0 bases at J, leaving 1 base unmatched. In DNA, the CDR3 is TGCAGCGTTGCGCGGGGGGGCTCTGGGGCCAACGTCCTGACTTTC. It yields the protein CSVARGGSGANVLTF.

The CDR3 bases are TGTGCCAGCAGCGCAGGCCCCCAGGGCGATACGCAGTATTTT. Translation gives CASSAGPQGDTQYF. The chain uses TRBV7-2 and TRBJ2-3; the D gene is possibly TRBD1 (5 bases). The V end lost 5 bases, the J end lost 6 bases, and 15 bases lay between the germline ends. Germline-derived CDR1 and CDR2 are SGHTA and FQGNSA. The CDR3 has 14 amino acids.

The gene calls are TRBV6-1 and TRBJ2-2, with D perhaps TRBD1 (5 bases). The CDR3 length is 13 residues. V was cut by 4 bases and J by 5 bases, with 8 bases left in between. Germline values: CDR1 MNHNS, CDR2 SASEGT. The CDR3 region is CASSVQETGELFF. CDR3 in DNA: TGTGCCAGCAGTGTACAGGAAACCGGGGAGCTGTTTTTT.

V usage is TRBV10-3 and J usage is TRBJ1-6; D remains ambiguous. This CDR3 has 13 residues. Germline V CDR1 and CDR2: ENHRY, SYGVKD. The V gene lost 0 bases and the J gene lost 3 bases, with 0 bases spanning the gap. The CDR3 here is CAISESYNSPLHF. CDR3 coding DNA: TGTGCCATCAGTGAGTCCTATAATTCACCCCTCCACTTT.

The chain employs TRBV30 and TRBJ2-5, with TRBD1 as a possible D gene (5 bases). The germline V and J ends were trimmed by 2 bases and 5 bases, with 24 bases remaining between them. In germline, CDR1 is GTSNPN, CDR2 SVGIG (reference sequence). The CDR3 covers 17 residues. CDR3 residues: CAWSRSRSPGLGETQYF. The DNA of the CDR3 is TGTGCCTGGAGTCGCAGTCGTTCCCCAGGGCTGGGGGAGACCCAGTACTTC.

The chain uses TRBV15 and TRBJ2-1, with TRBD2 matching 7 bases. This CDR3 is built from 12 residues. Per germline, CDR1 LNHNV and CDR2 YYDKDF (reference sequence). V was pared by 6 bases and J by 9 bases, with 5 bases of the junction left unmatched. CDR3 coding DNA: TGTGCCACCAGGACTAGCCGGGGTGAGCAGTTCTTC. It specifies CATRTSRGEQFF.